These 6 T cell receptor beta chains came from one sample sequenced in a study of cytomegalovirus exposure and HLA in healthy donors. A multiplex PCR was run with 60 Vbeta primers and 13 Jbeta primers. TCRdb's copy holds only in-frame clones and misses some; the assay was immunoSEQ multiplex PCR. The data hold a few hundred thousand clones, with about three quarters observed a single time. Sequencing input: PBMCs. These receptors were collected from a man aged 35-49 years in good health and CMV-seronegative.

The chain carries TRBV5-1 and TRBJ2-7, with 11 bases fitting TRBD2. With 2 bases clipped from V and 0 bases from J, the junction kept 1 base outside the gene matches. The CDR3 runs 15 residues. The germline V gene has CDR1 SGHRS and CDR2 YFSETQ. CDR3 region: CASSFGTSGSYEQYF. CDR3 nucleotides: TGCGCCAGCAGCTTCGGGACTAGCGGCTCCTACGAGCAGTACTTC.

The chain employs TRBV6-6 and TRBJ1-5, with a tentative D call TRBD1 (5 bases). Trimming removed 10 bases from V and 2 bases from J, with 18 bases in between. The CDR3 is 15 amino acids. Germline-derived CDR1 and CDR2 are MNHNY and SVGAGI (reference sequence). CDR3 amino acids: CATTRLTGGNQPQHF. The CDR3 DNA reads TGTGCCACCACTCGCTTAACAGGAGGCAATCAGCCCCAGCATTTT.

This chain links TRBV28 with TRBJ2-7, with TRBD1 matching over 9 bases. The ends lost 6 bases at V and 4 bases at J; junction bases unmatched: 13. Per germline, CDR1 MDHEN and CDR2 SYDVKM. This CDR3 spans 16 amino acids. CDR3 loop: CASSRDPGTGKYEQYF. For the CDR3, the DNA is TGTGCCAGCAGCCGGGATCCCGGGACAGGGAAATACGAGCAGTACTTC.

This chain connects TRBV4-3 to TRBJ1-6; D remains ambiguous. V lost 0 bases and J 4 bases, leaving 7 bases between the germline ends. The V gene's germline CDR1 is LGHNA and CDR2 YSLEER. The CDR3 sequence is 15 residues long. The CDR3, as DNA: TGCGCCAGCAGCCAAGATGGAGGATATAATTCACCCCTCCACTTT. Residues: CASSQDGGYNSPLHF.

V usage is TRBV4-1 and J usage is TRBJ2-7, with TRBD2 as a possible D gene (5 bases). Germline V gene lookup returns CDR1 MGHRA and CDR2 YSYEKL. The CDR3 is 15 residues long. Trimming shortened V by 0 bases and J by 2 bases, and 11 bases separated the two germline ends. The CDR3 nucleotides are TGCGCCAGCAGCCAAGAAGGAGGACTTACCTACGAGCAGTACTTC. Its protein product is CASSQEGGLTYEQYF.

The chain couples TRBV7-6 to TRBJ2-2; 9 nucleotides match TRBD1. The CDR3 length is 18 residues. The germline V gene has CDR1 SGHVS and CDR2 FNYEAQ. V was pared by 6 bases and J by 6 bases, with 17 bases of the junction left unmatched. CDR3 residues: CASRPRGTGPLTAGELFF. CDR3 coding DNA: TGTGCCAGCAGACCGCGGGGGACAGGGCCTCTGACCGCCGGGGAGCTGTTTTTT.